This entry is about one T cell receptor beta chain. Its antigen is unknown. The record has no base qualities; no much larger clone is one base away. Receptor libraries were prepared by the immunoSEQ multiplex PCR assay. From the authors' description of their analysis: A statistical classification framework was built to diagnose cytomegalovirus status from the catalog of TCR beta chain sequences. TCRdb took over this immuneACCESS table, retaining in-frame rearrangements with V and J assigned. Such tables are incomplete; in checked studies, under half of the missing clones stem from an unresolved V gene, and the remainder is unexplained. Clone size and the V and J calls come from that table; the DNA yielded D and trimming. Here the sample has roughly 60,000 clones; over 85% occur a single time. Nearly 6% of the sample comes from the top ten. These data are taken from a study of cytomegalovirus exposure and HLA in healthy donors (TCRdb year 2017). Background for the entire study: According to a later analysis, one platform produced both the roughly 110 validation repertoires and the roughly 660 repertoires of the first cohort. The study aimed to test whether signatures of past pathogen exposure could be identified by cataloging public T cell receptors. In addition to the first cohort of 650 to 800 subjects, a separate validation cohort of approximately 120 different subjects was used. The study combined high-throughput TCR immunosequencing, statistical association of individual TCRs with disease status, and machine learning to predict cytomegalovirus infection status.

The CDR3 covers 13 residues, taking in both the cysteine and the phenylalanine. The CDR3 DNA has 39 bases and is translated from base 1. V is shortened by 3 bases, J by 4 bases, and the region joining them spans 9 bases. CDR1 and CDR2, looked up from the germline V gene, are LGHNA and YSLEER. Separate from the approximately 670-subject first cohort, the validation cohort of more than 90 subjects was the group to which the donors belonged. The paper as a whole reports these results and caveats: Most TCR sequences were observed very rarely across donors, whereas some public TCRs were present in many individuals. The classifier was reported to diagnose cytomegalovirus status with high specificity and sensitivity in both the original cohort and the validation cohort. A total of fewer than 200 TCR beta chains were listed by the study as associated with cytomegalovirus. The authors suggested that the approach could potentially be extended to other disease states and immunological phenotypes. Of the cluster scores, approximately 95% were above 0 in a later analysis, which found that TCRs clustered in the first cohort also tended to co-occur in the 130 or so validation repertoires. Three of the identified cytomegalovirus-associated TCR beta chains were confirmed in vitro to be specific for cytomegalovirus antigens. The validation cohort had no HLA typing available for a later analysis, so co-occurrence within that cohort was assessed over all 130 or so repertoires.

This chain is built from TRBV4-3 and TRBJ1-2; confidence is insufficient to name the D gene. Sequencing was done on a sample of PBMCs. The receptor's source is a woman aged 18-30 years in good health and CMV-seropositive. Here is the DNA: TGCGCCAGCAGCCAGGGAGGGAGCTATGGCTACACCTTC. It translates as CASSQGGSYGYTF.